The 14 T cell receptor beta chains below come from one sample, sequenced in a study of T-cell memory formation after mild COVID-19. TCRdb recomputed calls from the 5' RACE reads with MiXCR, one row per CDR3 protein. The profile shows fewer than 150,000 distinct CDR3 sequences, about a sixth of them singletons. Sequences were obtained from PBMCs or a T cell subset sorted from them (not recorded which). These receptors all stem from a man aged 18 to 29 who had mild COVID-19 (a few samples of this study predate the infection). Cell type and time point are not known.

The chain uses TRBV7-9 and TRBJ2-1; a possible D gene is TRBD2 (5 bases). The germline V and J ends were trimmed by 5 bases and 4 bases, with 18 bases remaining between them. CDR1 and CDR2 from the germline V gene are SEHNR and FQNEAQ (reference sequence). This CDR3 spans 16 amino acids. CDR3 nucleotides: TGTGCCAGCAGCCAGAGGGATTCCGCGTTTTACAATGAGCAGTTCTTC. Residues: CASSQRDSAFYNEQFF.

This chain uses TRBV6-5 with TRBJ2-1; a weak D match, TRBD2 (5 bases). The germline V gene has CDR1 MNHEY and CDR2 SVGAGI. The CDR3 covers 14 residues. V was cut by 4 bases and J by 3 bases, with 10 bases left in between. The CDR3 bases are TGTGCCAGCAGTTTCCGCCGGGACTACAATGAGCAGTTCTTC. Its translation: CASSFRRDYNEQFF.

V gene TRBV2 combines with J gene TRBJ2-3; a weak D match, TRBD2 (6 bases). Trimming took 6 bases from V and 3 from J, leaving 10 bases between them. Germline V gene lookup returns CDR1 SNHLY and CDR2 FYNNEI. The CDR3 covers 13 residues. The CDR3: CASSGGFTDTQYF. The CDR3 DNA follows: TGTGCCAGCAGCGGAGGGTTTACAGATACGCAGTATTTT. Full variable domain (rest looked up from reference TRBV2 and TRBJ2-3): EPEVTQTPSHQVTQMGQEVILRCVPISNHLYFYWYRQILGQKVEFLVSFYNNEISEKSEIFDDQFSVERPDGSNFTLKIRSTKLEDSAMYFCASSGGFTDTQYFGPGTRLTVL.

This clonotype appeared many times. This CDR3 reads CASDGAGANVLTF. DNA of the CDR3: TGTGCTAGTGACGGAGCTGGGGCCAACGTCCTGACTTTC. The chain recombines TRBV12-5 with TRBJ2-6; no clear D gene. V was trimmed by 7 bases and J by 2 bases, leaving 6 bases between them. CDR1 and CDR2 (germline): LGHNT, FRNRAP. CDR3 length: 13 residues.

Only a few counts were recorded for this clonotype. The chain combines TRBV2 with TRBJ1-5; TRBD1 is a possible D gene (6 bases). The CDR3 runs 15 residues. The V gene lost 1 base and the J gene lost 0 bases, with 7 bases spanning the gap. Germline V gene lookup returns CDR1 SNHLY and CDR2 FYNNEI. The CDR3 DNA sequence: TGTGCCAGCAGTGAAGTGGACAGTAGCAATCAGCCCCAGCATTTT. Amino acids: CASSEVDSSNQPQHF.

V is TRBV7-9 and J is TRBJ1-2; D unclear. The germline gives CDR1 SEHNR, CDR2 FQNEAQ (reference sequence). V lost 5 bases and J lost 9, with 10 bases in between. This CDR3 is 11 amino acids long. The CDR3 nucleotides read TGTGCCAGCAGCCCGAGTGACCGCTACACCTTC. Translating gives CASSPSDRYTF.

This rearrangement joins TRBV10-3 to TRBJ1-6; D gene ambiguous. There are 15 residues in the CDR3. Trimming took off 8 bases at V and 4 bases at J, with 15 bases between the two ends. Germline V gene lookup returns CDR1 ENHRY and CDR2 SYGVKD. The CDR3 protein is CAIGPTDPYNSPLHF. In nucleotides, the CDR3 is TGTGCCATCGGACCGACGGACCCTTATAATTCACCCCTCCACTTT.

This rearrangement joins TRBV20-1 to TRBJ2-7; TRBD1 matches at 10 bases. Germline trimming cut 4 bases from V and 7 bases from J; bases unmatched to any gene: 7. CDR1 and CDR2 from the germline V gene are DFQATT and SNEGSKA (reference sequence). The CDR3 consists of 13 residues. For the CDR3, the DNA is TGCAGTGCTACGGACAGGGGGATTAGAGAGCAGTACTTC. Translation gives CSATDRGIREQYF.

The sample holds a few counts of this clonotype. V usage is TRBV12-3 or TRBV12-4 and J usage is TRBJ2-3, with TRBD1 matching over 7 bases. The J segment lost 1 base and the V segment lost 1 base, leaving 2 bases of the junction unmatched. The CDR3 consists of 15 residues. CDR3 loop: CASSLGGTGTDTQYF. In DNA, the CDR3 is TGTGCCAGCAGTTTAGGGGGGACAGGCACAGATACGCAGTATTTT.

The V and J genes are TRBV12-3 or TRBV12-4 and TRBJ2-5; 11 bases match TRBD2. This CDR3 has 16 residues. Trimming cost V 5 bases and J 2 bases; bases outside gene matches: 7. CDR3: CASSKIAGGIQETQYF. CDR3 nucleotides: TGTGCCAGCAGTAAAATAGCGGGGGGGATACAAGAGACCCAGTACTTC.

This clonotype has more than one count but fewer than ten. V and J are TRBV20-1 and TRBJ2-7; TRBD2 matches at 7 bases. V lost 3 bases, J lost 2 bases, and 4 bases stayed unmatched. The germline CDR1 and CDR2 sequences are DFQATT and SNEGSKA (reference sequence). The CDR3 spans 13 residues. DNA for the CDR3: TGCAGTGCTAGGTCTGCGGGGGCCTACGAGCAGTACGTC. Encoded protein: CSARSAGAYEQYV.

In this sample, this clonotype turned up a few times. The gene calls are TRBV14 and TRBJ2-1; 7 nucleotides match TRBD2. The CDR3 consists of 13 residues. Trimming at V came to 7 bases and at J to 3 bases, leaving 3 bases not matched to a gene. The V gene's germline CDR1 is SGHDN and CDR2 FVKESK. For the CDR3, the DNA is TGTGCCAGCACTAGCGGAAACTACAATGAGCAGTTCTTC. Protein: CASTSGNYNEQFF.

This chain connects TRBV6-5 to TRBJ2-7, with D tentatively TRBD1 or TRBD2 (6 bases each). In germline, CDR1 is MNHEY, CDR2 SVGAGI. V lost 8 bases and J 2 bases, leaving 10 bases between the germline ends. The CDR3 extends over 12 amino acids. Here the CDR3 reads CASARGPYEQYF. Here the CDR3 DNA reads TGTGCCAGCGCCCGGGGGCCCTACGAGCAGTACTTC.

The chain joins TRBV21-1 to TRBJ2-1; TRBD1 is the table's D call and was not checked against the DNA. TRBV21-1 is shown as a pseudogene. This CDR3 is 16 amino acids long. CDR3 amino acids: CASSKEGGGSYNEQFF. CDR3 DNA sequence: TGTGCCAGCAGCAAAGAAGGGGGTGGATCCTACAATGAGCAGTTCTTC.